A single sample is the source of the 23 T cell receptor beta chains below, sequenced in a study of blood T cells in healthy people across ages. PCR was performed a second time for about 7 to 12 cycles using a sample-barcoded 5' primer and a J-beta primer mix. Via MiXCR, TCRdb re-called the 5' RACE reads, giving one row per CDR3 protein. Of around 1,500,000 distinct CDR3 sequences in the sample, around 42% were seen once. The sequenced sample consisted of blood. These receptors were taken from a woman between 18 and 29 years old in good health.

This clonotype was found once. The chain recombines TRBV5-1 with TRBJ2-3; D may be TRBD1 or TRBD2 (5 bases each). V dropped 3 bases and J dropped 3 bases, with 11 bases sitting between them. The CDR3 length is 14 residues. Germline V CDR1 and CDR2: SGHRS, YFSETQ. Here the CDR3 DNA reads TGCGCCAGCAGCTGGCAGGGCGGGACAGATACGCAGTATTTT. Its protein product is CASSWQGGTDTQYF. Variable domain in full (rest from reference TRBV5-1 and TRBJ2-3): KAGVTQTPRYLIKTRGQQVTLSCSPISGHRSVSWYQQTPGQGLQFLFEYFSETQRNKGNFPGRFSGRQFSNSRSEMNVSTLELGDSALYLCASSWQGGTDTQYFGPGTRLTVL.

This clonotype was seen a few times. The rearrangement uses TRBV15 and TRBJ2-3; TRBD2 agrees at 10 bases. Germline CDR1 is LNHNV and CDR2 is YYDKDF (reference sequence). The J segment lost 7 bases and the V segment lost 6 bases, leaving 16 bases of the junction unmatched. The CDR3 is 17 amino acids. The CDR3 here is CATRDVIKREGLNTQYF. CDR3 bases: TGTGCCACCAGAGATGTTATAAAGCGGGAGGGCCTGAATACGCAGTATTTT.

Of note for this clonotype: The junction and the germline gene differ at one end; a read error may be behind it. J is TRBJ1-5 and V is TRBV29-1, with 9 positions matching TRBD1. The CDR3 totals 16 residues. The germline gives CDR1 SQVTM, CDR2 ANQGSEA. CDR3 DNA: TGCAGTGTTGAAGATCCCGGACAGGGGCGCCCTCAGCCCCAGCATTTT. This translates into CSVEDPGQGRPQPQHF.

The J gene is TRBJ2-1, the V gene TRBV4-1; D unclear. The ends were cut back, 4 bases at V and 1 base at J, with 11 bases in the middle. Germline lookup yields CDR1 MGHRA and CDR2 YSYEKL. CDR3 length equals 15 residues. CDR3 in amino acids: CASSRELPSYNEQFF. The CDR3 region has the DNA TGCGCCAGCAGCCGAGAACTCCCTTCCTACAATGAGCAGTTCTTC.

The chain joins TRBV29-1 to TRBJ1-2; 9 bases match TRBD1. The CDR3 has 14 residues. Germline V lookup: CDR1 SQVTM, CDR2 ANQGSEA. Trimming took 4 bases from V and 2 from J; bases not matched to a gene: 5. The CDR3 DNA is TGCAGCGTTGGCGAGGGGACAGGGAACTATGGCTACACCTTC. The encoded protein is CSVGEGTGNYGYTF.

This chain joins TRBV5-1 and TRBJ1-2; D gene ambiguous. The V and J ends lost 5 bases and 8 bases respectively, with 25 bases between them. This CDR3 has 16 residues. Germline V gene lookup returns CDR1 SGHRS and CDR2 YFSETQ. The DNA for the CDR3 is TGCGCCAGCAGACCTACGTCCGGATCCTCATTTAACGGCTACACCTTC. Translating it yields CASRPTSGSSFNGYTF.

This clonotype showed up just once. This sequence joins TRBV4-1 and TRBJ1-2, with D perhaps TRBD1 (5 bases). The CDR3 consists of 16 residues. V was clipped by 1 base and J by 3 bases, with 15 bases between them. Germline CDR1 and CDR2: MGHRA and YSYEKL. CDR3 residues: CASSQGGAGGDYGYTF. As DNA, the CDR3 is TGCGCCAGCAGCCAAGGGGGCGCGGGGGGAGACTATGGCTACACCTTC.

This clonotype was seen just once. V and J are TRBV10-3 and TRBJ2-3; D remains ambiguous. Trimming took 0 bases from V and 0 from J, leaving 13 bases between them. This CDR3 comprises 17 residues. Germline CDR1 and CDR2: ENHRY and SYGVKD. The CDR3 here is CAISESNYVPSTDTQYF. The CDR3 DNA is TGTGCCATCAGTGAGTCTAATTATGTCCCAAGCACAGATACGCAGTATTTT.

For this clonotype: Sequence at one end of the junction differs from germline and may be a read error. The chain recombines TRBV5-1 with TRBJ2-5; D is unclear. The end of the DNA fits TRBJ2-7 better, so the J call may be wrong. CDR1 is SGHRS, CDR2 YFSETQ, per germline. The CDR3 has 13 amino acids. The CDR3, as DNA: TGCGCCAGCAGCGGGTCGGGCTCCCACGAGCAGTACTTC. Protein: CASSGSGSHEQYF.

This clonotype was detected only a few times. The rearrangement joins TRBV12-3 or TRBV12-4 to TRBJ2-5, with 10 nucleotides matching TRBD2. This CDR3 is 14 amino acids long. The trim removed 4 bases at V and 4 bases at J, leaving 3 bases unmatched. CDR3 region: CASSWRLAGETQYF. The CDR3, as DNA: TGTGCCAGCAGTTGGAGACTAGCGGGAGAGACCCAGTACTTC.

The J gene is TRBJ2-5, the V gene TRBV20-1, with 7 bases aligning to TRBD2. Germline-derived CDR1 and CDR2 are DFQATT and SNEGSKA (reference sequence). This CDR3 spans 13 amino acids. V shed 4 bases, J shed 11 bases, and the junction held 13 bases outside the gene matches. The CDR3 coding sequence is TGCAGTGCTAAGCGGAGCGGGGTCTTGGAGCAGTACTTC. This translates into CSAKRSGVLEQYF.

The chain uses TRBV2 and TRBJ1-1; tentative D call: TRBD1 (6 bases). V was cut by 7 bases and J by 5 bases, with 14 bases left in between. The germline gives CDR1 SNHLY, CDR2 FYNNEI. The CDR3 sequence is 13 residues long. CDR3 bases: TGTGCCAGCACTGGGCAGGGGAGGACTGAAGCTTTCTTT. Protein sequence: CASTGQGRTEAFF.

This clonotype was detected only a few times. The J gene is TRBJ1-2, the V gene TRBV2; D is perhaps TRBD1 (5 bases). Germline CDR1 SNHLY, CDR2 FYNNEI. Trimming left V 7 bases short and J 3 bases short, with 12 bases between. The CDR3 covers 13 residues. Here the CDR3 reads CASILGRDYGYTF. The CDR3 bases are TGTGCCAGCATCTTGGGACGGGACTATGGCTACACCTTC.

This chain joins TRBV12-3 or TRBV12-4 and TRBJ2-5; 10 nucleotides agree with TRBD2. This CDR3 has 15 residues. Trimming at V came to 5 bases and at J to 2 bases, leaving 5 bases not matched to a gene. The CDR3 loop reads CASSASGRPQETQYF. In DNA, the CDR3 is TGTGCCAGCAGTGCTAGCGGGAGACCTCAAGAGACCCAGTACTTC.

In its sample, this clonotype was seen a few times. The gene calls are TRBV4-1 and TRBJ2-7; D is unclear. This CDR3 has 14 residues. In germline, CDR1 is MGHRA, CDR2 YSYEKL. V lost 3 bases to trimming and J lost 0 bases, with 9 bases between them. The CDR3 DNA follows: TGCGCCAGCAGCCACAGTGGCCTCTCCTACGAGCAGTACTTC. The encoded protein is CASSHSGLSYEQYF.

This clonotype was counted a single time. The chain links TRBV9 to TRBJ1-2; 7 bases match TRBD1. Germline CDR1 SGDLS, CDR2 YYNGEE. The CDR3 is made up of 15 amino acids. With 3 bases clipped from V and 0 bases from J, the junction kept 5 bases outside the gene matches. The CDR3 DNA sequence: TGTGCCAGCAGCGACAGGGACAGAGCTAACTATGGCTACACCTTC. Its protein is CASSDRDRANYGYTF. Together with reference TRBV9 and TRBJ1-2, the CDR3 gives the full variable domain: DSGVTQTPKHLITATGQRVTLRCSPRSGDLSVYWYQQSLDQGLQFLIQYYNGEERAKGNILERFSAQQFPDLHSELNLSSLELGDSALYFCASSDRDRANYGYTFGSGTRLTVV.

The V gene is TRBV12-3 or TRBV12-4, the J gene TRBJ1-1; D is uncertain. V shed 4 bases and J shed 1 base, with 10 bases lying between them. This CDR3 has 14 amino acids. The CDR3, as DNA: TGTGCCAGCAGTTGGTTCCGGGGGAACACTGAAGCTTTCTTT. Its translation: CASSWFRGNTEAFF.

On this clonotype itself: A much larger clone differs by one base, so this may be a read error. V usage is TRBV27 and J usage is TRBJ1-5; no definite D call. Germline-derived CDR1 and CDR2 are MNHEY and SMNVEV (reference sequence). V was cut by 3 bases and J by 5 bases, with 5 bases left in between. This CDR3 is built from 12 residues. The CDR3 DNA reads TGTGCCAGCAGTTTCCTTCATCAGCCCCAGCATTTT. Translation gives CASSFLHQPQHF.

The rearrangement joins TRBV4-2 to TRBJ1-4; no clear D gene. The length of the CDR3 is 14 residues. Germline CDR1 LGHNA, CDR2 YNFKEQ. Trimming removed 3 bases at V and 3 bases at J, with 8 bases between. As DNA, the CDR3 is TGTGCCAGCAGCCACGCCAAGGCTAATGAAAAACTGTTTTTT. This gives the protein CASSHAKANEKLFF.

The chain joins TRBV18 to TRBJ2-7; TRBD2 is a possible D gene (5 bases). Trimming removed 3 bases from V and 5 bases from J, with 8 bases in between. The CDR3 totals 12 residues. Germline loops: CDR1 KGHSH, CDR2 LQKENI. The CDR3 is CASSPGVDEQYF. CDR3 coding DNA: TGTGCCAGCTCACCCGGGGTCGACGAGCAGTACTTC.

The table lists this clonotype with a few counts. The chain employs TRBV5-1 and TRBJ2-7, with 14 bases matching TRBD2. This CDR3 spans 16 amino acids. Looked up from germline, CDR1 is SGHRS and CDR2 is YFSETQ. Trimming took 2 bases from V and 4 from J; bases not matched to a gene: 5. CDR3 amino acids: CASSFGLAGGIYEQYF. CDR3 DNA sequence: TGCGCCAGCAGCTTTGGACTAGCGGGAGGCATATACGAGCAGTACTTC.

The chain combines TRBV6-6 with TRBJ2-1; 7 nucleotides align to TRBD1. V dropped 6 bases and J dropped 13; count of bases not matched to a gene: 21. Germline V gives CDR1 MNHNY, CDR2 SVGAGI (reference sequence). The CDR3 sequence is 16 residues long. The CDR3 region is CASSLTGTATRETQFF. DNA for the CDR3: TGTGCCAGCAGCTTAACCGGGACAGCCACGAGGGAGACCCAGTTCTTC.

This clonotype was found many times. The chain couples TRBV6-2 or TRBV6-3 to TRBJ2-5, with TRBD2 matching over 9 bases. The length of the CDR3 is 14 residues. V lost 4 bases and J lost 11; bases outside the gene matches: 11. Germline V gene lookup returns CDR1 MNHEY and CDR2 SVGEGT. CDR3 loop: CASSSAGGTNEQYF. DNA of the CDR3: TGTGCCAGCAGTTCAGCGGGAGGTACGAATGAGCAGTACTTC.